This T cell receptor beta chain was identified in a study of control samples from healthy donors and cancer patients. This CDR3 is built from 10 residues. Only in-frame clones appear in the TCRdb table, and some are missing; sequencing was by immunoSEQ multiplex PCR. Among about 140,000 clones listed, 90% to 95% were seen once. The clonotype comes from a man in his forties in good health. The chain employs TRBV21-1 and TRBJ2-7; the DNA was not used to check the table's D call, TRBD2. TRBV21-1 is marked as a pseudogene. The sequencing input was blood. The CDR3 here is CASGEYEQYF. As DNA, the CDR3 is TGTGCCAGCGGGGAGTACGAGCAGTACTTC.